Here is one T cell receptor (beta chain) with its context. This sample stems from a study of shared clonotypes between healthy human individuals. Repertoires were generated with immunoSEQ multiplex PCR, while TCRdb's copy carries only in-frame clones and drops some. The sample carries 1.5 million to 2.5 million clones, about 95% recorded once. Naive CD8 populations comprised CD45RO-negative cells positively selected for CCR7, excluding terminally differentiated effector memory CD45RA+ cells. Trimming took 1 base from V and 5 from J; bases not matched to a gene: 4. The CDR3 is 15 amino acids. Germline V gives CDR1 MDHEN, CDR2 SYDVKM.

Sequencing was done on a sample of naive CD8+ T cells sorted from blood. V and J are TRBV28 and TRBJ1-5; 8 nucleotides align to TRBD1. The clonotype was recovered from a man aged 18 to 35 in good health. CDR3 amino acids: CASSLSGGWDQPQHF. The CDR3 DNA is TGTGCCAGCAGTTTATCAGGGGGCTGGGATCAGCCCCAGCATTTT.